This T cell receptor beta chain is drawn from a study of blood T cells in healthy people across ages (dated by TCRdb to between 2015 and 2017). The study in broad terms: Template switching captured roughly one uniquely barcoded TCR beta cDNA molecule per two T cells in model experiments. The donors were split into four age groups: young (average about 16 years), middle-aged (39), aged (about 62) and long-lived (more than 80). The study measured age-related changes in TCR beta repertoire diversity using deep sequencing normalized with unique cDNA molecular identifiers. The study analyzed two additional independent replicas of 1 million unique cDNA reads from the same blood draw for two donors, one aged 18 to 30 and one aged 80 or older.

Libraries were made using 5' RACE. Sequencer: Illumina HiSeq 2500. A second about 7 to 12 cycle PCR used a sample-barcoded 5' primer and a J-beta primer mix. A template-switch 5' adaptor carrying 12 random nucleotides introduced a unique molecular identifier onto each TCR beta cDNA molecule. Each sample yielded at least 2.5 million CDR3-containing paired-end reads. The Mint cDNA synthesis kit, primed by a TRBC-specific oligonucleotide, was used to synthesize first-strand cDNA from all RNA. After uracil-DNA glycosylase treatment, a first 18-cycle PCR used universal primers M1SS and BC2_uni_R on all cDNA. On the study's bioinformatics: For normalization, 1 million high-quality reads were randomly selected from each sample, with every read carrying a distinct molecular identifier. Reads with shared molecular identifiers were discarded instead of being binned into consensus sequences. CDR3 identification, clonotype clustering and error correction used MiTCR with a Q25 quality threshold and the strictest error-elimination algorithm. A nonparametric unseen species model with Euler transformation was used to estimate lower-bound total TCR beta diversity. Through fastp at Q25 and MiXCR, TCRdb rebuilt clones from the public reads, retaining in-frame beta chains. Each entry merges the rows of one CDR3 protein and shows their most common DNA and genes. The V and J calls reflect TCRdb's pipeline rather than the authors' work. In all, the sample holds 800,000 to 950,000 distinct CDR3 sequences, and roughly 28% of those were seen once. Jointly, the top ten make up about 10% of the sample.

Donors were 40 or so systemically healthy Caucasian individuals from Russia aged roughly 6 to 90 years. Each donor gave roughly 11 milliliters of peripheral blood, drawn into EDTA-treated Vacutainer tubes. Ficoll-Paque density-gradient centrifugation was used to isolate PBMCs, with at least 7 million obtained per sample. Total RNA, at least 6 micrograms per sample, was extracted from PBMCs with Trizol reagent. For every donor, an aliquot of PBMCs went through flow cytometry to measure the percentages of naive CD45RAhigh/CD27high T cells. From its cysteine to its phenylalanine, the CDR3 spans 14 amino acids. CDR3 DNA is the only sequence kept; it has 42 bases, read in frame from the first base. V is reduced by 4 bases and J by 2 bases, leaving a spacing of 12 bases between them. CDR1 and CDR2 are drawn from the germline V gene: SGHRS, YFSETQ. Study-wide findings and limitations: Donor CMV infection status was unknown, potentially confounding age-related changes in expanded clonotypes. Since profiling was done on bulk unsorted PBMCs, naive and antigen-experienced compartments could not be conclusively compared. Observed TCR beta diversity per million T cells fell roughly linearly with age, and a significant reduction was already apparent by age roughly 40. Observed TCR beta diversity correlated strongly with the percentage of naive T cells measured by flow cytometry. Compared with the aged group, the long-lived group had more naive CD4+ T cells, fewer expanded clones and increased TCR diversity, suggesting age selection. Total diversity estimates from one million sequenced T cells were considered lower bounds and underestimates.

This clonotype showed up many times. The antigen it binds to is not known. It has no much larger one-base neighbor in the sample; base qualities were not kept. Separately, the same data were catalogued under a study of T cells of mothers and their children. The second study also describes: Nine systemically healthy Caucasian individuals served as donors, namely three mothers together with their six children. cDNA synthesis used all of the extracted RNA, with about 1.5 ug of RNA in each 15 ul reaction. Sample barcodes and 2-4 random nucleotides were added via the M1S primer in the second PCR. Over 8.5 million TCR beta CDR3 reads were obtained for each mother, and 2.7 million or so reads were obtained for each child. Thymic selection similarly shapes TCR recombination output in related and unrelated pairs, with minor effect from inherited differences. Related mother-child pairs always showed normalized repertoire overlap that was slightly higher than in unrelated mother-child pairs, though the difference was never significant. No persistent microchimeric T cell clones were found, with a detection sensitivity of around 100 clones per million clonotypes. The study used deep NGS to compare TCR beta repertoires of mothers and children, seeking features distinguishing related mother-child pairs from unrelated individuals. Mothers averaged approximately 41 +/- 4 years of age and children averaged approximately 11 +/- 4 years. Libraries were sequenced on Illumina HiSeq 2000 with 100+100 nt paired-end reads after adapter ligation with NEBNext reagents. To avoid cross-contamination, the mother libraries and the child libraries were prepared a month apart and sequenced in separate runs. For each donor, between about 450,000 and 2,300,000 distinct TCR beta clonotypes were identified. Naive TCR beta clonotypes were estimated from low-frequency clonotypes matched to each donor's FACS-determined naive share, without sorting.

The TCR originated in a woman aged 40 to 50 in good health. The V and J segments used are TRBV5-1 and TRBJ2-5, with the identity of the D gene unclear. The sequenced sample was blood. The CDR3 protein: CASSPMTRQETQYF. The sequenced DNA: TGCGCCAGCAGCCCGATGACACGTCAAGAGACCCAGTACTTC.